This T cell receptor (beta chain) is from a study of blood T cells in healthy people across ages (dated by TCRdb to between 2014 and 2017). Some background on the complete study: In model experiments, roughly one uniquely barcoded TCR beta cDNA molecule per two T cells was captured by template switching. Donors were grouped into four age groups: young (average approximately 15 years), middle-aged (39), aged (over 55) and long-lived (about 82). The study analyzed two additional independent replicas of 1 million unique cDNA reads from the same blood draw for two donors, one aged 18 to 30 and one aged 80 or older. To track age-related changes in TCR beta repertoire diversity, the study relied on deep sequencing normalized with unique cDNA molecular identifiers.

Worth noting for this clonotype: This receptor's antigen is unknown. Base-call qualities are not available, and no considerably larger clone is one nucleotide away.

What the work shows at the level of the full study, not this receptor alone: Bulk unsorted PBMC profiling prevented conclusive comparison of naive and antigen-experienced compartments. Estimates of total diversity from one million sequenced T cells were regarded as lower bounds and underestimates. Because the CMV infection status of the donors was unknown, age-related changes in expanded clonotypes may potentially have been confounded. Compared with the aged group, the long-lived group had more naive CD4+ T cells, fewer expanded clones and increased TCR diversity, suggesting age selection. There was a strong correlation between observed TCR beta diversity and the percentage of naive T cells measured by flow cytometry. As age increased, observed TCR beta diversity per million T cells dropped in a roughly linear way, and a significant reduction was already evident by age 40.

The protocol used for the library was 5' RACE. Sequencing relied on an Illumina HiSeq 2500. A second PCR of roughly 6 to 11 cycles was performed with a sample-barcoded 5' primer and a J-beta primer mix. Each TCR beta cDNA molecule received a unique molecular identifier from a template-switch 5' adaptor carrying 12 random nucleotides. Each sample yielded at least 3 million CDR3-containing paired-end reads. First-strand cDNA was synthesized from all RNA with the Mint cDNA synthesis kit, primed by a TRBC-specific oligonucleotide. Following uracil-DNA glycosylase treatment, a first 18-cycle PCR with universal primers M1SS and BC2_uni_R was performed on all cDNA. Turning to the authors' computational methods: For normalization, 1 million high-quality reads, each with a distinct molecular identifier, were randomly selected from each sample. Instead of being binned into consensus sequences, reads with shared molecular identifiers were discarded. MiTCR, set to a Q25 quality threshold and the strictest error-elimination algorithm, was used for CDR3 identification, clonotype clustering and error correction. A nonparametric unseen species model with Euler transformation was used to estimate lower-bound total TCR beta diversity. In TCRdb, the public reads were trimmed at Q25 with fastp and aligned with MiXCR, with productive beta chains retained. Each CDR3 protein gets just one entry, which takes the most common genes and DNA from the rows behind it. It is TCRdb's table, rather than the study itself, that gives the V and J calls and clone size. The sample includes over 700,000 distinct CDR3 sequences, with 20% to 30% observed a single time. The ten largest clones take up 9.4% of the sample.

Inclusive of the bounding cysteine and phenylalanine, the CDR3 is 14 residues long. The sequence is cut down to CDR3 DNA, 42 bases in frame from base 1. The germline V gene provides CDR1 MNHNS and CDR2 SASEGT. The V and J ends are trimmed by 2 bases and 6 bases, leaving 14 bases between them. The donors were roughly 38 Caucasian individuals from Russia, aged roughly 6 to 90 years, who were systemically healthy. Each donor gave about 9.8 milliliters of peripheral blood, drawn into EDTA-treated Vacutainer tubes. Ficoll-Paque density-gradient centrifugation was used to isolate PBMCs, with at least 6 million obtained per sample. Total RNA, at least 6 micrograms per sample, was extracted from PBMCs with Trizol reagent. Naive CD45RAhigh/CD27high T cell percentages were measured by flow cytometry on a PBMC aliquot from every donor. These data were also filed under a second study, of T cells of mothers and their children. That second report states: Donors were nine systemically healthy Caucasian individuals: three mothers and their six children. cDNA synthesis consumed the entire amount of extracted RNA, loaded at 1.5 ug RNA in each 15 ul reaction. Sample barcodes and 2-4 random nucleotides were added via the M1S primer in the second PCR. Over 8 million TCR beta CDR3 reads were obtained for each mother, and around 3 million reads were obtained for each child. Thymic selection shapes the output of TCR recombination in a similar way in related and unrelated pairs, and inherited differences have a minor effect. Normalized repertoire overlap was always found to be slightly, but never significantly, higher in related mother-child pairs than in unrelated mother-child pairs. Persistent microchimeric T cell clones were not detected, at a sensitivity of about 100 clones per million clonotypes. In the study, deep NGS was used to compare the TCR beta repertoires of mothers and children, and features distinguishing related mother-child pairs from unrelated individuals were sought. Mothers averaged roughly 36 +/- 4 years of age and children averaged about 10 +/- 4 years. After adapter ligation was performed with NEBNext reagents, the libraries were sequenced on an Illumina HiSeq 2000 with 100+100 nt paired-end reads. To prevent cross-contamination, the mother and child libraries were prepared a month apart and were sequenced in separate runs. For each donor, somewhere between roughly 450,000 and 2,100,000 distinct TCR beta clonotypes were identified. Naive TCR beta clonotypes were estimated from low-frequency clonotypes matched to each donor's FACS-determined naive share, without sorting.

Sequenced sample: blood. The TCR was taken from a boy under 18 in good health. The chain links TRBV6-1 with TRBJ2-7; the D gene is perhaps TRBD1 or TRBD2, each of them matching over 5 bases. This receptor carries the CDR3 CASSERGRESEQYF. The DNA is TGTGCCAGCAGTGAAAGAGGCAGGGAGTCCGAGCAGTACTTC.